The rows below give T cell receptor beta chains drawn from one sample of a study of patients and donors after allogeneic stem cell transplantation. TCRdb processed the RT-PCR reads anew with MiXCR; each CDR3 protein has one entry. The repertoire holds 200,000 to 250,000 distinct CDR3 sequences, with about 37% as singletons. Source material: blood, either unsorted or a sorted T cell fraction (not recorded which). These receptors were collected from a human donor who was either an allogeneic HSCT recipient or a stem cell or donor lymphocyte infusion donor (not recorded which). It is not recorded whose cells these are; they may come from a transplant donor. The CDR3 runs from the conserved cysteine through the conserved F or W. D genes are given only for firm matches. The size of a clone is reported for some rows only, either as once, few or many, or as a class for expanded clones.

D gene	V gene	clone size	J gene	CDR3 DNA	CDR3 protein
.	TRBV5-1	.	TRBJ1-2	TGCGCCAGCAGCTTGAGATCAGGAACTAACTATGGCTACACCTTC	CASSLRSGTNYGYTF
.	TRBV4-1	.	TRBJ1-4	TGCGCCAGCAGCCAAGATCGAAGGCGGGGCCTAAATGAAAAACTGTTTTTT	CASSQDRRRGLNEKLFF
.	TRBV12-3/TRBV12-4	few	TRBJ1-1	TGTGCCAGCAGCTCAGGGTCTGAAGCTTTCTTT	CASSSGSEAFF
.	TRBV4-2	.	TRBJ1-4	TGTGCCAGCAGCCAAGATTTGAGGGAAAAACTGTTTTTT	CASSQDLREKLFF
.	TRBV5-1	few	TRBJ2-7	TGCGCCAGCAGCTTGGTAGGCAGCCGCTCCTACGAGCAGTACTTC	CASSLVGSRSYEQYF
.	TRBV18	few	TRBJ2-2	TGTGCCAGCTCACCAGCGGACACCGGGGAGCTGTTTTTT	CASSPADTGELFF
.	TRBV29-1	.	TRBJ2-3	TGCAGCGTTCAACGCACAGATACGCAGTATTTT	CSVQRTDTQYF
.	TRBV12-3/TRBV12-4	.	TRBJ2-6	TGTGCCAGCAGTCCTCCCACGAGGGGGGCTGGGGCCAACGTCCTGACTTTC	CASSPPTRGAGANVLTF
.	TRBV11-2	.	TRBJ2-4	TGTGCCAGCAGCTTAGCCGGGGAGGACATTCAGTACTTC	CASSLAGEDIQYF
.	TRBV4-1	few	TRBJ1-5	TGCGCCAGCAGCCAAAGAGACGGGATTAATCAGCCCCAGCATTTT	CASSQRDGINQPQHF
TRBD1	TRBV12-3/TRBV12-4	.	TRBJ1-3	TGTGCCAGCAGTTCAACAGACAGGGACTCTGGAAACACCATATATTTT	CASSSTDRDSGNTIYF
.	TRBV14	few	TRBJ2-7	TGTGCCAGCAGCCATGGACTGTACACCTACGAGCAGTACTTC	CASSHGLYTYEQYF
TRBD2	TRBV6-1	once	TRBJ2-2	TGTGCCAGCAAGAAGCGGGGGAACACCGGGGAGCTGTTTTTT	CASKKRGNTGELFF
TRBD1	TRBV12-3/TRBV12-4	few	TRBJ1-1	TGTGCCAGCAGTATCCGACAGGGGGCAGGGGACACTGAAGCTTTCTTT	CASSIRQGAGDTEAFF
.	TRBV7-9	many	TRBJ2-2	TGTGCCAGCAGCTACCGACGGGACAAACTTAGGACCGGGGAGCTGTTTTTT	CASSYRRDKLRTGELFF
.	TRBV5-1	.	TRBJ1-6	TGCGCCAGCAGCCACTTCACCGGGACATCTAGCTCCTATAATTCACCCCTCCACTTT	CASSHFTGTSSSYNSPLHF
.	TRBV4-1	.	TRBJ1-5	TGCGCCAGCAGCCCCATACAGGGAAATCAGCCCCAGCATTTT	CASSPIQGNQPQHF
.	TRBV10-3	few	TRBJ1-1	TGTGCCATCAGTGATGGCAGGAGAGCTGAAGCTTTCTTT	CAISDGRRAEAFF
TRBD2	TRBV2	once	TRBJ2-3	TGTGCCAGCACCCTACCGACTAGCGGGGGTGCAGATACGCAGTATTTT	CASTLPTSGGADTQYF
.	TRBV12-3/TRBV12-4	.	TRBJ1-3	TGTGCCAGCAGTCCCCGGGTGGGAACGGGAAACACCATATATTTT	CASSPRVGTGNTIYF
.	TRBV7-3	.	TRBJ2-5	TGTGCCAGCAGCTTAAGCGGGCCCCGGGGGGAGACCCAGTACTTC	CASSLSGPRGETQYF
.	TRBV5-5	.	TRBJ2-2	TGTGCCAGCAGCTTGCGTGGACGGAACACCGGGGAGCTGTTTTTT	CASSLRGRNTGELFF
TRBD1	TRBV7-2	.	TRBJ1-2	TGTGCCAGCAGCTTGGGGCAGGGGGCGCACGGCTACACCTTC	CASSLGQGAHGYTF
TRBD2	TRBV28	once	TRBJ2-7	TGTGTCAGCACCCCGGGACTAGCTACCTACGAGCAGTACTTC	CVSTPGLATYEQYF
.	TRBV20-1	few	TRBJ2-2	TGCAGTGCCCCGAGAGACGGTAACACCGGGGAGCTGTTTTTT	CSAPRDGNTGELFF
.	TRBV20-1	.	TRBJ2-7	TGCAGTGGGGCAGGGAGCTCCTACGAGCAGTACTTC	CSGAGSSYEQYF
.	TRBV3-1	.	TRBJ1-4	TGTGCCAGCACCTCGACAGCAAGACGGGCTAATGAAAAACTGTTTTTT	CASTSTARRANEKLFF
.	TRBV4-1	few	TRBJ2-5	TGCGCCAGCAGCCAAGATACGGAGACCCAGTACTTC	CASSQDTETQYF
.	TRBV11-2	few	TRBJ2-5	TGTGCCAGCAGCTTAGTAGGAGGGGGCGGAGAGACCCAGTACTTC	CASSLVGGGGETQYF
.	TRBV5-1	few	TRBJ1-1	TGCGCCAGCAGCTTGATGGGGGCGCAGGAAGCTTTCTTT	CASSLMGAQEAFF
.	TRBV27	.	TRBJ2-2	TGTGCCAGCTCCACGGTCCGGACCGGGGAGCTGTTTTTT	CASSTVRTGELFF
.	TRBV27	.	TRBJ2-3	TGTGCCAGCAGTCCCTGGGACTTTACTAGCACAGATACGCAGTATTTT	CASSPWDFTSTDTQYF
.	TRBV28	.	TRBJ2-3	TGTGCCAGCAGTCCCTACCTCAGGGGGAGGCCAGATACGCAGTATTTT	CASSPYLRGRPDTQYF
.	TRBV12-3/TRBV12-4	.	TRBJ1-1	TGTGCCAGCATAGGACTTAGTAACACTGAAGCTTTCTTT	CASIGLSNTEAFF
.	TRBV6-6	few	TRBJ1-6	TGTGCCAGCAGTAGTACCGGGACAAACCTCATCCACTTT	CASSSTGTNLIHF
.	TRBV29-1	.	TRBJ2-7	TGCAGCGCCTCTACTGGAGGCTACGAGCAGTACTTC	CSASTGGYEQYF
.	TRBV28	.	TRBJ2-7	TGTGCCAGCAGCCTGACCGGGACGCGATTCTCCTACGAGCAGTACTTC	CASSLTGTRFSYEQYF
.	TRBV18	.	TRBJ2-5	TGTGCCAGCTCACTCAAGGGCCAAGAGACCCAGTACTTC	CASSLKGQETQYF
.	TRBV4-1	few	TRBJ1-5	TGCGCCAGCAGCCAAGATAAAAGTATTCAGCCCCAGCATTTT	CASSQDKSIQPQHF
.	TRBV20-1	.	TRBJ1-6	TGCAGTGCCCGTCGGGGCAGAGAATTTTCACCCCTCCACTTT	CSARRGREFSPLHF
.	TRBV7-2	.	TRBJ2-1	TGTGCCAGCAGCCTGACCAGAAGGGGCAATGAGCAGTTCTTC	CASSLTRRGNEQFF
TRBD1	TRBV10-3	few	TRBJ2-7	TGTGCCATCAGGGAACAGGGGGCGAAGGGTGAGCAGTACTTC	CAIREQGAKGEQYF
TRBD1	TRBV15	.	TRBJ2-1	TGTGCCACCAGCAGTTTCGGGACAGGGAGACAGTTCTTC	CATSSFGTGRQFF
TRBD1	TRBV12-3/TRBV12-4	.	TRBJ1-2	TGTGCCAGCAGTTTGCTGAGACAGGGGAAGGGGGGCGGCTACACCTTC	CASSLLRQGKGGGYTF
.	TRBV6-5	.	TRBJ1-1	TGTGCCAGCAGCCGCAGGGGAGTTGGGGTAGGGGGCACTGAAGCTTTCTTT	CASSRRGVGVGGTEAFF